Each of the 17 T cell receptor beta chains below was sequenced from the same sample in a study of T cell responses to AZD1222 COVID-19 vaccine. Method: immunoSEQ multiplex PCR; TCRdb's copy keeps in-frame clones and lacks some. The sample includes around 120,000 clones, around 89% of them seen just once. Sequencing used peripheral blood, obtained on day 0 of MenACWY control vaccination. These receptors came from an adult in good health.

The chain uses TRBV6-5 and TRBJ2-2, with 10 bases identical to TRBD1. Germline CDR1 reads MNHEY; CDR2 reads SVGAGI. V shed 6 bases and J 5 bases; nucleotides not matched to a gene: 6. The CDR3 totals 15 residues. In DNA form, the CDR3 reads TGTGCCAGCAGCGACAGGGGGCCAGGGACCGGGGAGCTGTTTTTT. Its protein is CASSDRGPGTGELFF.

The rearrangement uses TRBV24-1 and TRBJ2-2, with 11 bases that match TRBD2. The CDR3 extends over 18 amino acids. V was pared by 1 base and J by 1 base, with 4 bases of the junction left unmatched. Germline V lookup: CDR1 KGHDR, CDR2 SFDVKD. The CDR3 bases are TGTGCCACCAGTGATTTACTTAGCGGGAGGGGGAACACCGGGGAGCTGTTTTTT. Translating gives CATSDLLSGRGNTGELFF.

The chain carries TRBV9 and TRBJ2-7; TRBD1 matches 8 bases. Germline CDR1 reads SGDLS; CDR2 reads YYNGEE. Germline trimming cut 4 bases from V and 0 bases from J; bases unmatched to any gene: 0. This CDR3 spans 13 amino acids. The CDR3 DNA sequence: TGTGCCAGCAGCACAGGGGGCTCCTACGAGCAGTACTTC. This translates into CASSTGGSYEQYF.

Written as DNA, the CDR3 is TGTGCCATCAGTGAGCTGGGATCTGAAGCTTTCTTT. This gives the protein CAISELGSEAFF. The rearrangement links TRBV10-3 to TRBJ1-1; no reliable D call. Between the trimmed V and J ends, which lost 2 bases and 6 bases, there was a span of 7 bases. Germline V CDR1 and CDR2: ENHRY, SYGVKD. The CDR3 length is 12 residues.

This clone turned up a few times. J is TRBJ2-7 and V is TRBV7-3; TRBD1 or TRBD2 may be the D gene (7 bases each). Germline loops: CDR1 SGHTA, CDR2 FQGTGA. Trimming stripped 5 bases from V and 9 bases from J, with 17 bases between. The CDR3 sequence is 13 residues long. The CDR3 DNA reads TGTGCCAGCAGCCCCCAGGGGGGGGGTCGGCAGTACTTC. Its translation: CASSPQGGGRQYF.

The rearrangement links TRBV29-1 to TRBJ2-1; D might be TRBD1 (5 bases). This CDR3 is built from 14 residues. Looked up from germline, CDR1 is SQVTM and CDR2 is ANQGSEA. Between the trimmed V and J ends, which lost 3 bases and 2 bases, there was a span of 11 bases. CDR3 sequence: CSVEIQGPYNEQFF. CDR3 bases: TGCAGCGTTGAGATCCAGGGCCCCTACAATGAGCAGTTCTTC.

This rearrangement joins TRBV11-3 to TRBJ2-3, with 8 bases identical to TRBD2. Germline V CDR1 and CDR2: SGHNT, YENEEA. Trimming took 3 bases from V and 2 from J; bases not matched to a gene: 7. The CDR3 runs to 16 residues. The CDR3 is CASSFVAGGVTDTQYF. In nucleotides, the CDR3 is TGTGCCAGCAGCTTCGTCGCGGGAGGTGTCACAGATACGCAGTATTTT.

The chain couples TRBV27 to TRBJ2-3; 7 bases agree with TRBD2. The V segment lost 8 bases and the J segment 0 bases; nucleotides outside the gene matches: 11. The CDR3 totals 16 residues. Germline-derived CDR1 and CDR2 are MNHEY and SMNVEV (reference sequence). The CDR3 DNA follows: TGTGCCAGCCGAAGGCTAGCGGAGTCTAGCACAGATACGCAGTATTTT. Encoded protein: CASRRLAESSTDTQYF.

The rearrangement uses TRBV6-2 or TRBV6-3 and TRBJ2-3; no reliable D call. The CDR3 loop spans 14 amino acids. V shed 4 bases and J shed 2 bases, with 10 bases lying between them. Germline CDR1 is MNHEY and CDR2 is SVGEGT. In nucleotides, the CDR3 is TGTGCCAGCAGTTTAACGGAACCCACAGATACGCAGTATTTT. It yields the protein CASSLTEPTDTQYF.

The V and J genes are TRBV28 and TRBJ2-5, with D possibly matching TRBD1 (5 bases). Germline-derived CDR1 and CDR2 are MDHEN and SYDVKM. This CDR3 spans 15 amino acids. Trimming took 5 bases from V and 0 from J, leaving 13 bases between them. The CDR3 DNA sequence: TGTGCCAGCAGTCCAAGGGGAAGGTACCAAGAGACCCAGTACTTC. This gives the protein CASSPRGRYQETQYF.

There are a few counts of this clone. This chain connects TRBV5-6 to TRBJ1-1; TRBD1 is a possible D gene (5 bases). The V end was cut by 3 bases, the J end by 5 bases, with 14 bases between. CDR3 length: 14 residues. The germline V gene encodes CDR1 SGHDT and CDR2 YYEEEE. CDR3 nucleotides: TGTGCCAGCAGCTGGAGCAGGGTTGTGACTGAAGCTTTCTTT. Translated: CASSWSRVVTEAFF.

The chain is built from TRBV6-5 and TRBJ1-3, with D perhaps TRBD1 (6 bases). V was shortened by 2 bases and J by 8 bases, with 13 bases between the two germline ends. Per the germline V gene, CDR1 is MNHEY and CDR2 is SVGAGI. The CDR3 contains 14 residues. CDR3 DNA sequence: TGTGCCAGCAGTTACAGGTACAGGGCGGACACCATATATTTT. Amino acid sequence: CASSYRYRADTIYF.

V and J are TRBV27 and TRBJ2-1; 7 bases line up with TRBD2. The CDR3 spans 15 residues. CDR1 and CDR2 from the germline V gene are MNHEY and SMNVEV (reference sequence). The V segment lost 6 bases and the J segment 2 bases; nucleotides outside the gene matches: 7. In DNA form, the CDR3 reads TGTGCCAGCAGCTATAGCGGGCTCACCTACAATGAGCAGTTCTTC. It yields the protein CASSYSGLTYNEQFF.

The CDR3 DNA reads TGTGCCAGCAGCTTAGGGGTGGGGGATGGCACTGAAGCTTTCTTT. It yields the protein CASSLGVGDGTEAFF. The chain links TRBV11-3 to TRBJ1-1; TRBD1 is a possible D gene (5 bases). V dropped 1 base and J dropped 4 bases, with 13 bases sitting between them. The CDR3 contains 15 residues. Per the germline V gene, CDR1 is SGHNT and CDR2 is YENEEA.

The V gene is TRBV5-6, the J gene TRBJ2-4, with unresolved D. In germline, CDR1 is SGHDT, CDR2 YYEEEE. The CDR3 length is 14 residues. V was trimmed by 4 bases and J by 0 bases, leaving 8 bases between them. In nucleotides, the CDR3 is TGTGCCAGCAGCGATACCCTAGCCAAAAACATTCAGTACTTC. Amino acid sequence: CASSDTLAKNIQYF.

This chain uses TRBV7-3 with TRBJ2-1; 14 positions match TRBD2. This CDR3 contains 17 residues. CDR1 and CDR2 from the germline V gene are SGHTA and FQGTGA. Unmatched junction bases numbered 10, after V lost 4 bases and J lost 8 bases. The CDR3 coding sequence is TGTGCCAGCAGCTCCCCCCCCGGGACTAGCGGGAGTGATGAGCAGTTCTTC. Its translation: CASSSPPGTSGSDEQFF.

V usage is TRBV9 and J usage is TRBJ2-2, with 14 bases fitting TRBD2. Germline loops: CDR1 SGDLS, CDR2 YYNGEE. Trimming took 2 bases from V and 5 from J; bases not matched to a gene: 2. The CDR3 sequence is 16 residues long. The CDR3 is CASSVGTSGSTGELFF. The CDR3 DNA sequence: TGTGCCAGCAGCGTCGGGACTAGCGGGAGTACCGGGGAGCTGTTTTTT.